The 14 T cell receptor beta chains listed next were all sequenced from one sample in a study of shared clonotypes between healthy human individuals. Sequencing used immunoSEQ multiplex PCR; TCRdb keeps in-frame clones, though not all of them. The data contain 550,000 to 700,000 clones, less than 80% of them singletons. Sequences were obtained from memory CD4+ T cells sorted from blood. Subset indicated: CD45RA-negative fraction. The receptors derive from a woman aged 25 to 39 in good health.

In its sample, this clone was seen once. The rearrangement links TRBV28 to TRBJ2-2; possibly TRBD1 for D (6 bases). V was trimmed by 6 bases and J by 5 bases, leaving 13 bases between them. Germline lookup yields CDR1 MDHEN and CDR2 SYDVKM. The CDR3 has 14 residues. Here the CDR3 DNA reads TGTGCCAGCAGAACCAATAGGGGGACCGGGGAGCTGTTTTTT. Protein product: CASRTNRGTGELFF.

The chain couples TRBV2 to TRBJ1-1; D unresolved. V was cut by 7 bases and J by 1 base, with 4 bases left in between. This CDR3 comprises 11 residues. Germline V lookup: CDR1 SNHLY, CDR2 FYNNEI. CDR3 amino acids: CASKGNTEAFF. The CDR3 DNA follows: TGTGCCAGCAAGGGGAACACTGAAGCTTTCTTT.

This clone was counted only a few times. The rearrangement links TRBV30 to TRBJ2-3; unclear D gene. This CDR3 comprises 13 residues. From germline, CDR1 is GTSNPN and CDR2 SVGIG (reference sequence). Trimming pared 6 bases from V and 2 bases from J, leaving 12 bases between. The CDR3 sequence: CACLGRFTDTQYF. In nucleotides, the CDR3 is TGTGCCTGTCTCGGACGGTTCACAGATACGCAGTATTTT.

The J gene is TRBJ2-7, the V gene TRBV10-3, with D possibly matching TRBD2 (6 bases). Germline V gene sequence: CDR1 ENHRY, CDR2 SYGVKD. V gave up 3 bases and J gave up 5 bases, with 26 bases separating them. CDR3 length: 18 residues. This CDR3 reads CAISEPGLPSPRRDEQYF. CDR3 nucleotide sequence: TGTGCCATCAGTGAACCCGGACTACCAAGTCCTCGTCGAGACGAGCAGTACTTC.

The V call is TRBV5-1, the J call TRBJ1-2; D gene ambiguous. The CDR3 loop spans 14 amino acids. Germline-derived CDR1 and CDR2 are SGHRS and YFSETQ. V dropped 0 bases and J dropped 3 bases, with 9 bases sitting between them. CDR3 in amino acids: CASSLELPDYGYTF. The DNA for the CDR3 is TGCGCCAGCAGCTTGGAGTTGCCAGACTATGGCTACACCTTC.

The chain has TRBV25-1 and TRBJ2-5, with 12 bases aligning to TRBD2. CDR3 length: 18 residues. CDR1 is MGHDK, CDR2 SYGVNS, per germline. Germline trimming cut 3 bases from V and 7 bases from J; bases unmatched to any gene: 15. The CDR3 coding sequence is TGTGCCAGCAGTGATCGGACTAGCGGGGAGCCCGCCTCGGGGACCCAGTACTTC. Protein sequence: CASSDRTSGEPASGTQYF.

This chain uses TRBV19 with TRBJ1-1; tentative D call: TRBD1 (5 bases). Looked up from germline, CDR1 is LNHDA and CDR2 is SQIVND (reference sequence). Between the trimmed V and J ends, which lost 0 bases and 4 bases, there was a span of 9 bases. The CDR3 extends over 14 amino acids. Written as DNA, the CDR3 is TGTGCCAGTAGTATAGATCGGGGCGGCACTGAAGCTTTCTTT. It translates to CASSIDRGGTEAFF. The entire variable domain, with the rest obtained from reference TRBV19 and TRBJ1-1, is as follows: DGGITQSPKYLFRKEGQNVTLSCEQNLNHDAMYWYRQDPGQGLRLIYYSQIVNDFQKGDIAEGYSVSREKKESFPLTVTSAQKNPTAFYLCASSIDRGGTEAFFGQGTRLTVV.

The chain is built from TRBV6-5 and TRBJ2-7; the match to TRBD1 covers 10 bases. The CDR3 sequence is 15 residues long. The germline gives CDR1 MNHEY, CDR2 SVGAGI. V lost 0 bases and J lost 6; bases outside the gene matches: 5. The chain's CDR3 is CASSYSRTGGIEQYF. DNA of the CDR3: TGTGCCAGCAGTTACTCACGGACAGGGGGTATCGAGCAGTACTTC.

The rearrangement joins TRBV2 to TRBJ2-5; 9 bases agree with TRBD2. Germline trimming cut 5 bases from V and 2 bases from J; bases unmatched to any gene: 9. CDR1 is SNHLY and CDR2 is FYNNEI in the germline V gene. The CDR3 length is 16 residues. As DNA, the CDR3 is TGTGCCAGCAGTCCGGCGTATACTAGCGGGCAAGAGACCCAGTACTTC. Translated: CASSPAYTSGQETQYF.

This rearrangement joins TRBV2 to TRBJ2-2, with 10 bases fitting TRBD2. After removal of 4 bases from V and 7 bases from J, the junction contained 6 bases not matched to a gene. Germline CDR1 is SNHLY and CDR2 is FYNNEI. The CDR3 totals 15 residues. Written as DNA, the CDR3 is TGTGCCAGCAGTGTGGCTAGCGGGAGTTTCGGGGAGCTGTTTTTT. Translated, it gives CASSVASGSFGELFF. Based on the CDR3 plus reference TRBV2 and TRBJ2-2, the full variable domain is EPEVTQTPSHQVTQMGQEVILRCVPISNHLYFYWYRQILGQKVEFLVSFYNNEISEKSEIFDDQFSVERPDGSNFTLKIRSTKLEDSAMYFCASSVASGSFGELFFGEGSRLTVL.

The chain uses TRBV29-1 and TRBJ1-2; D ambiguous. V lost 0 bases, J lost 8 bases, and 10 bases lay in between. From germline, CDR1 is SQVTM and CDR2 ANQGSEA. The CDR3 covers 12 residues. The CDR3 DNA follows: TGCAGCGTTGAAGAACCCCCCGCCGGCTACACCTTC. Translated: CSVEEPPAGYTF.

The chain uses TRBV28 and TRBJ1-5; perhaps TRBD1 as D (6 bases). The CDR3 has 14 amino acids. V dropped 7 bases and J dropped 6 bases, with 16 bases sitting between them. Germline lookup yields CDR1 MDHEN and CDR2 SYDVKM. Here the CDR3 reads CASTLLQGAQPQHF. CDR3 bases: TGTGCCAGCACCCTATTACAGGGAGCTCAGCCCCAGCATTTT.

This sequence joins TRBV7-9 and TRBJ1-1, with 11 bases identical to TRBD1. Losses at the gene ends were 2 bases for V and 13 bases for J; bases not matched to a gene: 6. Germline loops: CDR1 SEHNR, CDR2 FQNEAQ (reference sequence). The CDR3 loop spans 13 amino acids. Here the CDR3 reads CASSLLSGTGGFF. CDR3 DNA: TGTGCCAGCAGCTTACTCTCTGGGACAGGGGGTTTCTTT.

As DNA, the CDR3 is TGTGCCAGCAGTGGGGGCGCGATGGACACTGAAGCTTTCTTT. This translates into CASSGGAMDTEAFF. This chain joins TRBV6-1 and TRBJ1-1, with D tentatively TRBD1 (5 bases). The CDR3 is 14 residues long. V gave up 4 bases and J gave up 3 bases, with 12 bases separating them. The V gene's germline CDR1 is MNHNS and CDR2 SASEGT.